A selection of T cell receptor beta chains follows, all from one sample in a study of blood T cell repertoires in COVID-19. Only in-frame clones appear in the TCRdb table, and some are missing; sequencing was by immunoSEQ multiplex PCR. The table includes 300,000 or so clones, roughly 86% detected once. The source material was PBMCs or T cells enriched from blood (not recorded which). These receptors were collected from a woman aged 45-65 years who had been exposed to COVID-19. The CDR3 runs from the conserved cysteine through the conserved F or W. D genes are given only for firm matches. Not all rows give a size; the values are once, few, many and, for expanded clones, a class.

j_gene | abundance | d_gene | v_gene | CDR3nt | CDR3aa
TRBJ2-7 | NA | TRBD1 | TRBV2 | TGTGCCAGCAGTGCAGGGGGCTCCTACGAGCAGTACTTC | CASSAGGSYEQYF
TRBJ2-6 | NA | TRBD1 | TRBV5-1 | TGCGCCAGCAGCAAGGGGACAGGTTCCCACTCTGGGGCCAACGTCCTGACTTTC | CASSKGTGSHSGANVLTF
TRBJ1-2 | once | TRBD1 | TRBV28 | TGTGCCAGCCAACTCTTGACAGGGAGTAACTATGGCTACACCTTC | CASQLLTGSNYGYTF
TRBJ1-2 | NA | TRBD1 | TRBV29-1 | TGCAGCGTTGGAGGGGGCGGCTATGGCTACACCTTC | CSVGGGGYGYTF
TRBJ1-5 | NA | NA | TRBV5-1 | TGCGCCAGCAGCTTCGCAGGGGATAGCAATCAGCCCCAGCATTTT | CASSFAGDSNQPQHF
TRBJ2-5 | NA | NA | TRBV12-5 | TGTGCTAGTGGTCTAGGGGGTCCACAAGAGACCCAGTACTTC | CASGLGGPQETQYF
TRBJ1-1 | NA | TRBD1 | TRBV5-6 | TGTGCCAGCAGCTTGGGGGGACAGTTGAACACTGAAGCTTTCTTT | CASSLGGQLNTEAFF
TRBJ1-2 | NA | NA | TRBV7-6 | TGTGCCAGCAGCCCGCAGATCACAGGGTCGGATGGCTACACCTTC | CASSPQITGSDGYTF
TRBJ1-2 | NA | TRBD1 | TRBV27 | TGTGCCAGCAGCTCCTCACCGGGACAGGGGGACTATGGCTACACCTTC | CASSSSPGQGDYGYTF
TRBJ2-7 | NA | TRBD1 | TRBV5-6 | TGTGCCAGCAGCTTCGGACAGGGCACATACGAGCAGTACTTC | CASSFGQGTYEQYF
TRBJ1-2 | NA | TRBD1 | TRBV30 | TGTGCCTGGAGTGTACAGGGGCAGGCTAACTATGGCTACACCTTC | CAWSVQGQANYGYTF
TRBJ2-3 | NA | TRBD2 | TRBV5-4 | TGTGCCAGCAGCCTAGGACTAGCTATTGGCACAGATACGCAGTATTTT | CASSLGLAIGTDTQYF
TRBJ1-5 | NA | NA | TRBV18 | TGTGCCAGCTCACCCCAGGGAGGGGATCAGCCCCAGCATTTT | CASSPQGGDQPQHF
TRBJ1-5 | once | NA | TRBV18 | TGTGCCAGCTCACCACGAGGCAGGGAATTTGATCAGCCCCAGCATTTT | CASSPRGREFDQPQHF
TRBJ2-3 | once | NA | TRBV5-1 | TGCGCCAGCAGGGACAGCGGTGTGGGGAGGGGTACGCAGTATTTT | CASRDSGVGRGTQYF
TRBJ1-6 | once | NA | TRBV9 | TGTGCCAGCAGCGTGTCAGGCGACTATAATTCACCCCTCCACTTT | CASSVSGDYNSPLHF
TRBJ2-2 | NA | NA | TRBV18 | TGTGCCAGCTCACCACTGCTAGGGGGAGCGAACACCGGGGAGCTGTTTTTT | CASSPLLGGANTGELFF
TRBJ1-2 | NA | TRBD1 | TRBV19 | TGTGCCAGTACACCATTGGACAGGCTCAACTATGGCTACACCTTC | CASTPLDRLNYGYTF
TRBJ1-1 | NA | TRBD1 | TRBV2 | TGTGCCAGCAGCCGGGACAGCGGGACTGAAGCTTTCTTT | CASSRDSGTEAFF
TRBJ2-5 | NA | TRBD1 | TRBV12-5 | TGTGCTAGTGCTGAAGGTGGGACAGGGTGGGAGACCCAGTACTTC | CASAEGGTGWETQYF
TRBJ1-2 | once | NA | TRBV12-3/TRBV12-4 | TGTGCCAGCTATACAGAGCTCTATGGCTACACCTTC | CASYTELYGYTF
TRBJ2-1 | NA | NA | TRBV30 | TGTGCCTTTAGACTAGTCAATGAGCAGTTCTTC | CAFRLVNEQFF
TRBJ1-1 | NA | TRBD1 | TRBV28 | TGTGCCAGCAGTTTAGTGGAGGGGGCCAGAGCTTTCTTT | CASSLVEGARAFF
TRBJ1-5 | NA | NA | TRBV6-6 | TGTGCCAGCAGTCAATCACCTCTATGGGGGGGAGGTCAGCCCCAGCATTTT | CASSQSPLWGGGQPQHF
TRBJ1-2 | NA | TRBD1 | TRBV6-5 | TGTGCCTGCACCCCCCTTACAGGGGGAACCTATGGCTACACCTTC | CACTPLTGGTYGYTF
TRBJ2-7 | NA | NA | TRBV5-5 | TGTGCCAGCAGCTTCGGGGGATACGAGCAGTACTTC | CASSFGGYEQYF
TRBJ1-4 | NA | NA | TRBV6-1 | TGTGCCAGCAGTGACCGCGGGACAACTAATGAAAAACTGTTTTTT | CASSDRGTTNEKLFF
TRBJ1-5 | NA | NA | TRBV5-8 | TGTGCCAGCAGCTTACGGGACTCTAGTCAGCCCCAGCATTTT | CASSLRDSSQPQHF
TRBJ2-3 | NA | TRBD2 | TRBV9 | TGTGCCAGCAGCGTCTCACTAGCGCCTAGCACAGATACGCAGTATTTT | CASSVSLAPSTDTQYF
TRBJ2-3 | NA | NA | TRBV2 | TGTGCCAGCAGGGACCCCCGAAGCGTCAGGGGGCAGTATTTT | CASRDPRSVRGQYF
TRBJ2-3 | few | TRBD2 | TRBV9 | TGTGCCAGCAGCTCACGACTAGCGGGGAGGGCCACAGATACGCAGTATTTT | CASSSRLAGRATDTQYF
TRBJ2-4 | NA | NA | TRBV7-2 | TGTGCCAGCAGGGAAGGACAGACCAAAAACATTCAGTACTTC | CASREGQTKNIQYF
TRBJ1-2 | NA | NA | TRBV5-1 | TGCGCCAGCAGCTTGGAGGGGCACTCAAACTATGGCTACACCTTC | CASSLEGHSNYGYTF
TRBJ2-7 | NA | NA | TRBV7-5 | TGTGCCAGAAGCTTAGATGGGGACAGGGGATTTCTTTCCTACGAGCAGTACTTC | CARSLDGDRGFLSYEQYF
TRBJ2-3 | NA | TRBD1 | TRBV25-1 | TGTGCCAGCAGTGCGAGGACAGGGTTCGGCACAGATACGCAGTATTTT | CASSARTGFGTDTQYF
TRBJ2-1 | NA | TRBD2 | TRBV5-1 | TGCGCCAGCAGCCGATATCAGGCCTCCCGGTTGGTAGCGGGGGGGGGATCCTACAATGAGCAGTTCTTC | CASSRYQASRLVAGGGSYNEQFF
TRBJ2-5 | NA | TRBD2 | TRBV28 | TGTGCCAGCATTAGCGGGGGGGCTTGGGAGACCCAGTACTTC | CASISGGAWETQYF
TRBJ2-3 | NA | NA | TRBV5-6 | TGTGCCAGCAGCTTTAGCTACACAGATACGCAGTATTTT | CASSFSYTDTQYF
TRBJ1-1 | NA | TRBD1 | TRBV28 | TGTGCCAGCAGTTTGAAGACAGGGGGCAACGCTGAAGCTTTCTTT | CASSLKTGGNAEAFF
TRBJ2-3 | NA | NA | TRBV7-2 | TGTGCCAGCAGCCCCCAGGGGCGGGGGGATACGCAGTATTTT | CASSPQGRGDTQYF
TRBJ1-1 | NA | NA | TRBV6-5 | TGTGCCAGCAGGCAGTCCGGGGGGCCCGAAGCTTTCTTT | CASRQSGGPEAFF
TRBJ2-2 | once | NA | TRBV4-2 | TGTGCCAGCAGCCAAGTTCGGGAAACAGGGAGCAACACCGGGGAGCTGTTTTTT | CASSQVRETGSNTGELFF
TRBJ2-7 | NA | TRBD2 | TRBV15 | TGTGCCACTTCGGATCGGGGGGGGACCTACGAGCAGTACTTC | CATSDRGGTYEQYF
TRBJ1-3 | NA | TRBD1 | TRBV11-2 | TGTGCCAGCAGCTGGGGGGGACAGGGGAGTCGAAGAAACACCATATATTTT | CASSWGGQGSRRNTIYF
TRBJ2-2 | NA | TRBD1 | TRBV2 | TGTGCCAGCAGTGGACAGGGGCACACCGGGGAGCTGTTTTTT | CASSGQGHTGELFF
TRBJ1-1 | NA | NA | TRBV7-2 | TGTGCCAGCAGCTTATTCGGTATTCCGAACACTGAAGCTTTCTTT | CASSLFGIPNTEAFF